This T cell receptor beta chain was retrieved from a study of OX40 agonist ivuxolimab in advanced cancers. The overall study: Earlier treatment with anti-PD-1, anti-PD-L1 or anti-CTLA-4 was permitted, and over 35% had received some.

A word on this clone: Its antigen is still unknown.

The data were produced by immunoSEQ multiplex PCR, yet TCRdb's version contains in-frame clones alone and is incomplete. In the table there are approximately 71,000 clones, 82% of which are singletons. V dropped 3 bases and J dropped 4; count of bases not matched to a gene: 9. The CDR3 runs 17 residues. The germline V gene has CDR1 SGHTA and CDR2 FQGNSA. Findings of the study overall: The 0.1-3.0 mg/kg partial responders had among the lowest clonal expansion. Among some nonresponders, normalized T-cell clonal expansion was also low. At 0.1 to 3.0 mg/kg, clonal expansion of CD4+ and CD8+ blood T cells had occurred by week 6.

The receptor's source is an adult with an advanced solid tumor such as melanoma, head and neck, liver or kidney cancer. The rearrangement joins TRBV7-2 to TRBJ2-2; TRBD2 agrees at 9 bases. The material sequenced was CD4+ or CD8+ T cells sorted from blood, taken in a trial of the OX40 agonist ivuxolimab. CDR3 loop: CASSLAGLAFGTGELFF. The CDR3 DNA sequence: TGTGCCAGCAGCTTGGCCGGACTAGCGTTTGGCACCGGGGAGCTGTTTTTT. Variable domain in full (rest from reference TRBV7-2 and TRBJ2-2): GAGVSQSPSNKVTEKGKDVELRCDPISGHTALYWYRQSLGQGLEFLIYFQGNSAPDKSGLPSDRFSAERTGGSVSTLTIQRTQQEDSAVYLCASSLAGLAFGTGELFFGEGSRLTVL.